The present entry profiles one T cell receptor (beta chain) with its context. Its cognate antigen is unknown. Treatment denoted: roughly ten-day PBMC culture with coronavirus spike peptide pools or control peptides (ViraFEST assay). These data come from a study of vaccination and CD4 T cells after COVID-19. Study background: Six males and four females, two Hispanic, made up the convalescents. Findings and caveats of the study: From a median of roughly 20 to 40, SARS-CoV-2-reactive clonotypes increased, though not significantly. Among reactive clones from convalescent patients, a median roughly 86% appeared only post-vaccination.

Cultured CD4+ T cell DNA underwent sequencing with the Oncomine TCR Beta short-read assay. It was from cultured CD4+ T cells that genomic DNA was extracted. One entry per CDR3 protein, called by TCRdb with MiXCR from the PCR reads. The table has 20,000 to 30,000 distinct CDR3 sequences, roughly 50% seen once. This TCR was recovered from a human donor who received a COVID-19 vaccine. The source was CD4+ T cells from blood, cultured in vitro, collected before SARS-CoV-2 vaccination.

CDR3 protein: CATSRVAGSGGLSSYNEQFF. The CDR3 DNA follows: TGTGCCACCAGCAGAGTGGCGGGTAGCGGGGGGCTTAGCTCCTACAATGAGCAGTTCTTC. This sequence joins TRBV15 and TRBJ2-1, with TRBD2 matching over 10 bases. This CDR3 contains 20 residues. V shed 1 base, J shed 0 bases, and the junction held 12 bases outside the gene matches. CDR1 and CDR2 (germline): LNHNV, YYDKDF (reference sequence).